One sample yielded the 28 T cell receptor beta chains listed below, sequenced in a study of OX40 agonist ivuxolimab in advanced cancers. Sequencing used immunoSEQ multiplex PCR; TCRdb keeps in-frame clones, though not all of them. The profile shows about 110,000 clones, more than 85% of them singletons. Specimen: CD4+ or CD8+ T cells sorted from blood, collected in a trial of the OX40 agonist ivuxolimab. These receptors all stem from an adult with an advanced solid tumor such as melanoma, head and neck, liver or kidney cancer.

The rearrangement links TRBV7-9 to TRBJ2-2, with D hard to call. Between the trimmed V and J ends, which lost 2 bases and 5 bases, there was a span of 9 bases. CDR1 and CDR2 (germline): SEHNR, FQNEAQ (reference sequence). CDR3 length: 14 amino acids. CDR3 region: CASSLSLRTGELFF. The CDR3 DNA is TGTGCCAGCAGCTTATCCCTCAGAACCGGGGAGCTGTTTTTT.

The chain has TRBV5-1 and TRBJ2-3; 11 bases are shared with TRBD1. V gave up 4 bases and J gave up 3 bases; unmatched junction bases: 7. Germline loops: CDR1 SGHRS, CDR2 YFSETQ. The CDR3 covers 16 residues. CDR3 sequence: CASSLGQGARTDTQYF. The CDR3 DNA sequence: TGCGCCAGCAGCCTCGGACAGGGGGCCAGGACAGATACGCAGTATTTT.

V gene TRBV29-1 combines with J gene TRBJ2-7, with 10 bases aligning to TRBD1. Germline-derived CDR1 and CDR2 are SQVTM and ANQGSEA. The CDR3 has 16 amino acids. V lost 5 bases and J lost 0; bases outside the gene matches: 10. For the CDR3, the DNA is TGCAGCGTTCGGCCGGGACAGGGGATCAGCTCCTACGAGCAGTACTTC. This codes for CSVRPGQGISSYEQYF.

The chain uses TRBV6-4 and TRBJ1-2; D perhaps matches TRBD1 (5 bases). V lost 5 bases and J 4 bases, leaving 17 bases between the germline ends. CDR1 and CDR2 (germline): MRHNA, SNTAGT. The CDR3 is 15 residues long. The CDR3: CASSPGGSQVYGYTF. The CDR3 nucleotides read TGTGCCAGCAGTCCGGGGGGTTCCCAGGTCTATGGCTACACCTTC.

This chain uses TRBV10-1 with TRBJ2-3; 7 positions match TRBD2. The CDR3 runs 14 residues. Trimming took 4 bases from V and 6 from J; bases not matched to a gene: 7. Per germline, CDR1 WNHNN and CDR2 SYGVQD (reference sequence). The CDR3 region is CASSVGGSNDTQYF. The CDR3 nucleotides are TGCGCCAGCAGTGTTGGCGGGAGCAACGATACGCAGTATTTT.

The chain employs TRBV25-1 and TRBJ2-1, with D possibly called TRBD1 or TRBD2 (5 bases each). Germline V lookup: CDR1 MGHDK, CDR2 SYGVNS. The germline V and J ends were trimmed by 3 bases and 0 bases, with 9 bases remaining between them. This CDR3 is 15 amino acids long. The CDR3 loop reads CASSDWGSSYNEQFF. The CDR3 bases are TGTGCCAGCAGTGATTGGGGGAGCTCCTACAATGAGCAGTTCTTC.

The chain recombines TRBV10-3 with TRBJ1-5; D remains ambiguous. V was trimmed by 2 bases and J by 12 bases, leaving 11 bases between them. The CDR3 is 12 amino acids. CDR1 and CDR2 (germline): ENHRY, SYGVKD. The CDR3 region has the DNA TGTGCCATCAGTGAGGCCGGGATTTACCAGCATTTT. Translated, it gives CAISEAGIYQHF.

The rearrangement links TRBV27 to TRBJ2-4; possibly TRBD2 for D (6 bases). The CDR3 totals 16 residues. Germline values: CDR1 MNHEY, CDR2 SMNVEV (reference sequence). V was clipped by 3 bases and J by 7 bases, with 19 bases between them. Here the CDR3 reads CASSFNLWRGGNIQYF. DNA of the CDR3: TGTGCCAGCAGTTTTAACCTGTGGCGGGGCGGGAACATTCAGTACTTC.

The rearrangement links TRBV5-4 to TRBJ1-3, with D possibly TRBD1 on 5 matching bases. In germline, CDR1 is SGHNT, CDR2 YYREEE (reference sequence). Trimming pared 4 bases from V and 0 bases from J, leaving 11 bases between. This CDR3 has 15 amino acids. CDR3 loop: CASSPRGASGNTIYF. The CDR3, as DNA: TGTGCCAGCAGCCCGAGGGGAGCCTCTGGAAACACCATATATTTT. Combining the CDR3 with reference TRBV5-4 and TRBJ1-3 gives the whole variable domain ETGVTQSPTHLIKTRGQQVTLRCSSQSGHNTVSWYQQALGQGPQFIFQYYREEENGRGNFPPRFSGLQFPNYSSELNVNALELDDSALYLCASSPRGASGNTIYFGEGSWLTVV.

This chain joins TRBV7-8 and TRBJ1-2; D gene unclear. Per the germline V gene, CDR1 is SGHVS and CDR2 is FQNEAQ. V lost 4 bases to trimming and J lost 6 bases, with 15 bases between them. This CDR3 has 14 amino acids. CDR3 residues: CASSYRVQQDGYTF. The CDR3 nucleotides are TGTGCCAGCAGCTATAGGGTCCAACAAGATGGCTACACCTTC. Full variable domain (missing parts from reference TRBV7-8 and TRBJ1-2): GAGVSQSPRYKVAKRGQDVALRCDPISGHVSLFWYQQALGQGPEFLTYFQNEAQLDKSGLPSDRFFAERPEGSVSTLKIQRTQQEDSAVYLCASSYRVQQDGYTFGSGTRLTVV.

The V call is TRBV7-9, the J call TRBJ2-7, with D possibly TRBD1 on 5 matching bases. This CDR3 is built from 15 residues. Germline CDR1 reads SEHNR; CDR2 reads FQNEAQ (reference sequence). V lost 1 base and J 3 bases, leaving 13 bases between the germline ends. The DNA of the CDR3 is TGTGCCAGCAGCTTAGTTCCAGACAGAGACTACGAGCAGTACTTC. Its translation: CASSLVPDRDYEQYF.

This clone is a singleton in its sample. The chain uses TRBV5-8 and TRBJ2-2; tentatively, D is TRBD1 or TRBD2 (5 bases each). The V end was cut by 3 bases, the J end by 0 bases, with 9 bases between. This CDR3 spans 15 amino acids. Germline CDR1 and CDR2: SGHTS and YDEGEE. The CDR3 is CASSWVGANTGELFF. CDR3 nucleotides: TGTGCCAGCAGCTGGGTGGGGGCGAACACCGGGGAGCTGTTTTTT.

The chain recombines TRBV6-1 with TRBJ1-1; D ambiguous. The germline V gene has CDR1 MNHNS and CDR2 SASEGT. Trimming shortened V by 6 bases and J by 1 base, and 12 bases separated the two germline ends. The CDR3 length is 14 residues. CDR3 residues: CASRTQVKNTEAFF. The CDR3 region has the DNA TGTGCCAGCAGAACGCAGGTGAAGAACACTGAAGCTTTCTTT.

This clone was seen a handful of times. This chain connects TRBV9 to TRBJ1-2; D not resolved. Germline values: CDR1 SGDLS, CDR2 YYNGEE. The CDR3 runs 13 residues. V was trimmed by 0 bases and J by 2 bases, leaving 5 bases between them. The CDR3 reads CASSVAQNYGYTF. The CDR3 coding sequence is TGTGCCAGCAGCGTAGCACAGAACTATGGCTACACCTTC.

V and J are TRBV6-6 and TRBJ1-2; possible D gene TRBD1, 5 bases. CDR1 is MNHNY, CDR2 SVGAGI, per germline (reference sequence). The CDR3 is 15 amino acids. Trimming pared 6 bases from V and 2 bases from J, leaving 16 bases between. The CDR3 nucleotides are TGTGCCAGCAGCGGAACCGGGACGGGGAACTATGGCTACACCTTC. It yields the protein CASSGTGTGNYGYTF.

The sample holds a few counts of this clone. CDR3 nucleotide sequence: TGTGCTAGTGGTTTGGGCTCTGGGGCCAACGTCCTGACTTTC. Amino acids: CASGLGSGANVLTF. V is TRBV12-5 and J is TRBJ2-6; no clear D gene. V was pared by 1 base and J by 0 bases, with 1 base between. Germline lookup yields CDR1 LGHNT and CDR2 FRNRAP. The CDR3 covers 14 residues.

CDR3 region: CASSLQVDGGTQYF. In DNA form, the CDR3 reads TGCGCCAGCAGTTTACAGGTCGATGGGGGGACCCAGTACTTC. The rearrangement links TRBV10-1 to TRBJ2-5, with D perhaps assigned TRBD1 or TRBD2 (5 bases each). V dropped 5 bases and J dropped 7 bases, with 17 bases sitting between them. Per germline, CDR1 WNHNN and CDR2 SYGVQD (reference sequence). This CDR3 region has 14 residues.

V and J are TRBV2 and TRBJ2-5; D may be TRBD1 (5 bases). CDR1 is SNHLY and CDR2 is FYNNEI in the germline V gene. Trimming shortened V by 5 bases and J by 4 bases, and 11 bases separated the two germline ends. The CDR3 covers 13 residues. DNA of the CDR3: TGTGCCAGCAGTTCAGGGTGGCGAGAGACCCAGTACTTC. Encoded protein: CASSSGWRETQYF.

The genes are TRBV6-1 and TRBJ1-6; 7 nucleotides match TRBD1. The CDR3 runs 13 residues. Germline CDR1 and CDR2: MNHNS and SASEGT. The J segment lost 7 bases and the V segment lost 3 bases, leaving 0 bases of the junction unmatched. CDR3 DNA sequence: TGTGCCAGCAGTGAGGGACAGAATTCACCCCTCCACTTT. As protein: CASSEGQNSPLHF.

The chain is built from TRBV9 and TRBJ1-3; the D gene is possibly TRBD1 (6 bases). Trimming stripped 4 bases from V and 2 bases from J, with 13 bases between. The length of the CDR3 is 15 residues. The germline gives CDR1 SGDLS, CDR2 YYNGEE. This chain's CDR3 is CASSLRTGTGNTIYF. CDR3 coding DNA: TGTGCCAGCAGCTTACGTACAGGGACTGGAAACACCATATATTTT.

V and J are TRBV5-4 and TRBJ2-4, with D hard to call. Germline CDR1 and CDR2: SGHNT and YYREEE (reference sequence). Trimming shortened V by 1 base and J by 3 bases, and 11 bases separated the two germline ends. The CDR3 extends over 15 amino acids. The CDR3 DNA sequence: TGTGCCAGCAGCTTGAAATCGCCAAACAAAAACATTCAGTACTTC. This gives the protein CASSLKSPNKNIQYF.

This chain connects TRBV25-1 to TRBJ1-4, with 7 bases lining up with TRBD1. The junction had 9 bases not matched to a gene; V was cut back by 3 bases and J by 5 bases. The V gene's germline CDR1 is MGHDK and CDR2 SYGVNS. The CDR3 runs to 16 residues. The CDR3, as DNA: TGTGCCAGCAGTGAGGAACAGGGGAGGATAAATGAAAAACTGTTTTTT. Translation: CASSEEQGRINEKLFF.

V and J are TRBV19 and TRBJ2-7, with 10 bases fitting TRBD1. This CDR3 is 14 amino acids long. Germline trimming cut 4 bases from V and 6 bases from J; bases unmatched to any gene: 6. CDR1 is LNHDA and CDR2 is SQIVND in the germline V gene (reference sequence). CDR3 amino acids: CASSKTGQGFEQYF. The CDR3 bases are TGTGCCAGTAGTAAAACGGGACAGGGGTTCGAGCAGTACTTC.

The V gene is TRBV4-1, the J gene TRBJ2-3, with D unresolved. V was clipped by 1 base and J by 0 bases, with 11 bases between them. The length of the CDR3 is 16 residues. Germline lookup yields CDR1 MGHRA and CDR2 YSYEKL. CDR3 sequence: CASSQGGAPSTDTQYF. In DNA, the CDR3 is TGCGCCAGCAGCCAAGGCGGAGCGCCTAGCACAGATACGCAGTATTTT.

The rearrangement uses TRBV27 and TRBJ1-4; TRBD1 aligns across 9 bases. Germline trimming cut 4 bases from V and 7 bases from J; bases unmatched to any gene: 4. CDR1 and CDR2 (germline): MNHEY, SMNVEV (reference sequence). The CDR3 length is 14 residues. CDR3 residues: CASSSDRGGEKLFF. CDR3 bases: TGTGCCAGCAGTTCCGACAGGGGGGGTGAAAAACTGTTTTTT.

This clone appeared a single time. The chain joins TRBV7-2 to TRBJ1-5; D remains ambiguous. Deletions cut 2 bases from V and 9 bases from J, with 14 bases between. The CDR3 contains 14 residues. CDR1 and CDR2 from the germline V gene are SGHTA and FQGNSA. The DNA of the CDR3 is TGTGCCAGCAGCTTAAATCCCGTGGGTTTGCCCCAGCATTTT. This codes for CASSLNPVGLPQHF.

The chain has TRBV15 and TRBJ1-2, with a possible D match to TRBD1 (6 bases). CDR1 is LNHNV, CDR2 YYDKDF, per germline (reference sequence). The CDR3 is 15 amino acids. Trimming took 0 bases from V and 5 from J, leaving 13 bases between them. CDR3 DNA: TGTGCCACCAGCAGAGATAGGGGGGGCGGGTATGGCTACACCTTC. Its translation is CATSRDRGGGYGYTF.

The chain couples TRBV6-5 to TRBJ1-3; 7 bases agree with TRBD1. The trim removed 11 bases at V and 9 bases at J, leaving 10 bases unmatched. CDR3 size: 12 residues. Per the germline V gene, CDR1 is MNHEY and CDR2 is SVGAGI. The CDR3 DNA sequence: TGTGCCGCAGAGGGGGCTTCAGGCACCATATATTTT. This sequence encodes CAAEGASGTIYF.